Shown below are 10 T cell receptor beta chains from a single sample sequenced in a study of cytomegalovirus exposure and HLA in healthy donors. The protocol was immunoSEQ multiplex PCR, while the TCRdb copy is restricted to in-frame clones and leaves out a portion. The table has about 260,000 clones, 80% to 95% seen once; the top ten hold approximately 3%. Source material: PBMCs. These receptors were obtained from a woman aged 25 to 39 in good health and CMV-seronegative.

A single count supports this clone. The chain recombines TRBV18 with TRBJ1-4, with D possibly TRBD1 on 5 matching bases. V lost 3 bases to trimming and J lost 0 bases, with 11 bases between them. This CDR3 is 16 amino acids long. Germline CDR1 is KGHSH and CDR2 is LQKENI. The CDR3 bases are TGTGCCAGCTCACCTGCGACAGCAGCAACTAATGAAAAACTGTTTTTT. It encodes CASSPATAATNEKLFF.

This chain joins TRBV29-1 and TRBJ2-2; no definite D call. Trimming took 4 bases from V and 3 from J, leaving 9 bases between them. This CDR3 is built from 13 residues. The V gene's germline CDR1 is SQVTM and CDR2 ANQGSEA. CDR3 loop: CSVAPKYTGELFF. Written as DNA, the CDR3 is TGCAGCGTTGCACCTAAATACACCGGGGAGCTGTTTTTT.

CDR3 nucleotide sequence: TGTGCCAGCAGCGTAGCGGTGGAGGGGGTAGGGGGCTACACCTTC. Amino acids: CASSVAVEGVGGYTF. The gene calls are TRBV9 and TRBJ1-2, with D possibly being TRBD1 (6 bases). This CDR3 has 15 residues. V was pared by 0 bases and J by 8 bases, with 17 bases between. Germline values: CDR1 SGDLS, CDR2 YYNGEE.

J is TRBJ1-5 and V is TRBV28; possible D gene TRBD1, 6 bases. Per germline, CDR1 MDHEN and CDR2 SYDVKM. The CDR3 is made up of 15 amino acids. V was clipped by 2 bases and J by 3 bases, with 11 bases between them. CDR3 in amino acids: CASSLQGMANQPQHF. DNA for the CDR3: TGTGCCAGCAGTTTACAGGGGATGGCCAATCAGCCCCAGCATTTT.

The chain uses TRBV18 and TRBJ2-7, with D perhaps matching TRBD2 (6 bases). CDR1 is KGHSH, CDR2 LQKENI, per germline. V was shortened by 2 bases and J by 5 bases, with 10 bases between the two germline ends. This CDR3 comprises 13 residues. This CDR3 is CASSPKTRHEQYF. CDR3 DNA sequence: TGTGCCAGCTCACCAAAGACTAGGCACGAGCAGTACTTC.

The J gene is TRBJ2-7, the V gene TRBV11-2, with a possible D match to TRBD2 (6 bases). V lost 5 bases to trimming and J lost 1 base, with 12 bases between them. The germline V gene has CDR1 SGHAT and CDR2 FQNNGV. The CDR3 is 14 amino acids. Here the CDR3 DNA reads TGTGCCAGCAGCGGCAGGGACTCATCCTACGAGCAGTACTTC. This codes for CASSGRDSSYEQYF.

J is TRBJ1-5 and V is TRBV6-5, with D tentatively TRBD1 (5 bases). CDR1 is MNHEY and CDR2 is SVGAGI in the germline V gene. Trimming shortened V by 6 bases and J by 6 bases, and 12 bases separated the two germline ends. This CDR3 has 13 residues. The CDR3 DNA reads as TGTGCCAGCAGCGCCGGGGGAGGTCAGCCCCAGCATTTT. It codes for CASSAGGGQPQHF.

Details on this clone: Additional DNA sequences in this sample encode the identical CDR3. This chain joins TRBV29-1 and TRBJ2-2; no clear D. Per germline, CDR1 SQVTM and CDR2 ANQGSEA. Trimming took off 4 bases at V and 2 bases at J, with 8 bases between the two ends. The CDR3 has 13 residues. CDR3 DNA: TGCAGCGTTGTGGGTGGCAACACCGGGGAGCTGTTTTTT. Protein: CSVVGGNTGELFF.

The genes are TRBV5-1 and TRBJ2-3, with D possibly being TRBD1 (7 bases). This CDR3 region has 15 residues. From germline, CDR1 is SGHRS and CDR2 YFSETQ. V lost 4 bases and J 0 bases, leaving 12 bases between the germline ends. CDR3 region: CASSPGGMSTDTQYF. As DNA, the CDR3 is TGCGCCAGCAGCCCAGGGGGGATGAGCACAGATACGCAGTATTTT.

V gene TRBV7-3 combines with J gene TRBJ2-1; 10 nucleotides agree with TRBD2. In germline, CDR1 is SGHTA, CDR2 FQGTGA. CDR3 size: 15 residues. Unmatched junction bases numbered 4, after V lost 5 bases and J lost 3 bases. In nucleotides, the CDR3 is TGTGCCAGCAGCGACCGGACTAGCGGCTACAATGAGCAGTTCTTC. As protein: CASSDRTSGYNEQFF.